A selection of T cell receptor beta chains follows, all from one sample in a study of cytomegalovirus exposure and HLA in healthy donors. Here immunoSEQ multiplex PCR was the method, and the copy in TCRdb shows in-frame clones only, minus some. In the table there are under 200,000 clones, roughly 85% of which are singletons. The sequencing input was PBMCs. The receptors stem from a woman between 40 and 55 years old in good health and CMV-seronegative. CDR3s include the opening cysteine and the closing phenylalanine or tryptophan. The order of the fields is CDR3 DNA, CDR3 protein, D gene, J gene, V gene, clone size. A D gene is named only where the DNA matches it firmly. The size entry is marked missing in some rows and otherwise reads once, few, many or a size class.

TGTGCCAGCTCACTCAGGGGGGGACTAGCGGCCAACAATGAGCAGTTCTTC | CASSLRGGLAANNEQFF | TRBD2 | TRBJ2-1 | TRBV18 | NA
TGTGCCAGCCGAACCGGGACAAGGAGCTCCTACGAGCAGTACTTC | CASRTGTRSSYEQYF | NA | TRBJ2-7 | TRBV27 | once
TGTGCCAGCAGCTTAGTGGACAGTCAAGAGACCCAGTACTTC | CASSLVDSQETQYF | NA | TRBJ2-5 | TRBV7-9 | NA
TGTGCCAGCAGCTCGAACAGAGACGGTGAAGCTTTCTTT | CASSSNRDGEAFF | NA | TRBJ1-1 | TRBV7-9 | NA
TGTGCCAGCAGCTTACCCCGGGGCTCCTACGAGCAGTACTTC | CASSLPRGSYEQYF | NA | TRBJ2-7 | TRBV11-2 | NA
TGTGCCAGCAGCCCCGACAGGGAGGAGCGTGGCTACACCTTC | CASSPDREERGYTF | TRBD1 | TRBJ1-2 | TRBV7-8 | NA
TGTGCCAGCAGCTTCTCTAGCGAGCAGTACTTC | CASSFSSEQYF | NA | TRBJ2-7 | TRBV7-9 | NA
TGTGCCAGCAGCCCGGGACAGGGGAGGGCAGATACGCAGTATTTT | CASSPGQGRADTQYF | TRBD1 | TRBJ2-3 | TRBV5-4 | NA
TGTGCCAGCAGCTTAAGACAGGGGGGGGACTATGGCTACACCTTC | CASSLRQGGDYGYTF | TRBD1 | TRBJ1-2 | TRBV7-9 | NA
TGTGCCAGGCGGGGACTAGCGGGGTACTTAGACGAGCAGTACTTC | CARRGLAGYLDEQYF | TRBD2 | TRBJ2-7 | TRBV6-5 | NA
TGTGCCAGCAGGGTCGACTCGAACACCGGGGAGCTGTTTTTT | CASRVDSNTGELFF | NA | TRBJ2-2 | TRBV9 | NA
TGTGCCAGCAGCCCCCTAGGAGGCCTGCAGTACTTC | CASSPLGGLQYF | NA | TRBJ2-7 | TRBV7-2 | NA
TGTGCCTGGAGTGTGGGGGGTTGCGGAGCTTTCTTT | CAWSVGGCGAFF | NA | TRBJ1-1 | TRBV30 | NA
TGTGCCAGCAGCGGACGTGGGACTAGCGGGAGGAGTGAGCAGTTCTTC | CASSGRGTSGRSEQFF | TRBD2 | TRBJ2-1 | TRBV7-2 | NA
TGCGCCAGCAGTGAGACATCCCAGCGGGATGGGTACAATGAGCAGTTCTTC | CASSETSQRDGYNEQFF | TRBD2 | TRBJ2-1 | TRBV10-1 | once
TGTGCCAGCAGCGTAGAGGCAGGCAGAACCTACGAGCAGTACTTC | CASSVEAGRTYEQYF | NA | TRBJ2-7 | TRBV9 | NA
TGTGCCTGGAGTTCCCAAACAGGGAGCTCTGGAAACACCATATATTTT | CAWSSQTGSSGNTIYF | NA | TRBJ1-3 | TRBV30 | NA
TGCGCCAGCAGCCCTGTAGCGGGAACCTACGAGCAGTACTTC | CASSPVAGTYEQYF | TRBD2 | TRBJ2-7 | TRBV5-1 | few
TGCGCCAGCGGCAGGGGGGAAATAACTAATGAAAAACTGTTTTTT | CASGRGEITNEKLFF | TRBD1 | TRBJ1-4 | TRBV5-1 | few
TGTGCCAGCAGCTTGTCCCCCGTAAACACTGAAGCTTTCTTT | CASSLSPVNTEAFF | NA | TRBJ1-1 | TRBV5-6 | few
TGCGCCAGCAGCATAGGACAGGGAATGGGTCACAATGAGCAGTTCTTC | CASSIGQGMGHNEQFF | TRBD1 | TRBJ2-1 | TRBV5-1 | NA
TGTGCCAGCAGGAAGGACTTTTACGAGCAGTACTTC | CASRKDFYEQYF | NA | TRBJ2-7 | TRBV6-5 | NA
TGTGCCAGCAGCGTCAAAGAGTCTGGAAACACCATATATTTT | CASSVKESGNTIYF | NA | TRBJ1-3 | TRBV9 | NA
TGCGCCAGCAGCACGGGGGGGGCCGGGGTGAACACTGAAGCTTTCTTT | CASSTGGAGVNTEAFF | NA | TRBJ1-1 | TRBV5-1 | NA
TGTGCCTGGAGTGCCGGACTGCGAGAGACCCAGTACTTC | CAWSAGLRETQYF | NA | TRBJ2-5 | TRBV30 | NA
TGTGCCAGCAGTTTACCGCTGTTTCTAGCGGGAGGGCCCGATATATCCTACGAGCAGTACTTC | CASSLPLFLAGGPDISYEQYF | TRBD2 | TRBJ2-7 | TRBV28 | NA
TGTGCCAGCAGCCCGCCGCAGGGTTTCGGCGTAAAATACAATGAGCAGTTCTTC | CASSPPQGFGVKYNEQFF | NA | TRBJ2-1 | TRBV9 | NA
TGTGCCAGCAGTTACTCGGTCCAGGGGTCTGAAGCTTTCTTT | CASSYSVQGSEAFF | NA | TRBJ1-1 | TRBV6-5 | few
TGTGCCAGCAGTTTAGCTGACTCTGGGGCCAACGTCCTGACTTTC | CASSLADSGANVLTF | NA | TRBJ2-6 | TRBV6-5 | few
TGTGCCAGCAGCTTAAGTAGAGCAGCGGGAGGTTACGAGCAGTACTTC | CASSLSRAAGGYEQYF | TRBD2 | TRBJ2-7 | TRBV7-2 | NA
TGTGCCAGCTCACCTCCGACAGGGTCAGTCTACGAGCAGTACTTC | CASSPPTGSVYEQYF | TRBD1 | TRBJ2-7 | TRBV18 | once
TGTGCCAGTAGTAGTCTAGCGCACGGAGGCGAGCAGTACTTC | CASSSLAHGGEQYF | NA | TRBJ2-7 | TRBV19 | NA
TGCAGTGCTATTTCAGCGGGGCCCCTCCACTTT | CSAISAGPLHF | NA | TRBJ1-6 | TRBV20-1 | NA
TGCGCCAGCAGCCCCCGAGTTATGGATACGCAGTATTTT | CASSPRVMDTQYF | NA | TRBJ2-3 | TRBV4-1 | NA
TGTGCCAGCAGTCCCGCCCGACTAGCGGGGACCTACGAGCAGTACTTC | CASSPARLAGTYEQYF | TRBD2 | TRBJ2-7 | TRBV28 | NA
TGTGCCAGCAGCTTAGGGACTAGCGGGAGAGCCCCCTACGAGCAGTACTTC | CASSLGTSGRAPYEQYF | TRBD2 | TRBJ2-7 | TRBV11-2 | NA
TGTGCCAGCAGCCCCGCGGACAGGGTAAAGACCCAGTACTTC | CASSPADRVKTQYF | TRBD1 | TRBJ2-5 | TRBV11-3 | once
TGTGCCAGCAGTTCCCCGGGGGGGAGGAAGGGCTACACCTTC | CASSSPGGRKGYTF | NA | TRBJ1-2 | TRBV27 | NA
TGTGCCAGCAGTTTATTGGTGAGGCGGGGCGCTGAAGCTTTCTTT | CASSLLVRRGAEAFF | NA | TRBJ1-1 | TRBV27 | NA
TGTGCCAGCTCACCTACCGGACAGGGTCGAAACACCATATATTTT | CASSPTGQGRNTIYF | TRBD1 | TRBJ1-3 | TRBV18 | NA
TGCAGCGTTGAACCCCGTTTCCCCACTGAAGCTTTCTTT | CSVEPRFPTEAFF | NA | TRBJ1-1 | TRBV29-1 | NA
TGTGCCAGCAGGTTAGGGAGGGGTAGCGGGGGGGCGCGAGATACGCAGTATTTT | CASRLGRGSGGARDTQYF | TRBD2 | TRBJ2-3 | TRBV11-2 | once
TGTGCCAGCACCCGAATGAGGGGAGGAAACTACAATGAGCAGTTCTTC | CASTRMRGGNYNEQFF | NA | TRBJ2-1 | TRBV28 | NA
TGTGCCAGTCAACCACAGGGGGTAACCGGGGAGCTGTTTTTT | CASQPQGVTGELFF | TRBD1 | TRBJ2-2 | TRBV7-8 | NA
TGCAGCGCAGGGGTGGGTGCCACCGGGGAGCTGTTTTTT | CSAGVGATGELFF | NA | TRBJ2-2 | TRBV29-1 | NA
TGTGCCAGCAGCGTAAAGGGGGAAACACTCTATGGCTACACCTTC | CASSVKGETLYGYTF | NA | TRBJ1-2 | TRBV7-2 | NA
TGTGCCAGCAGTTTAGTGGGGCGGGGGGGTTACAATGAGCAGTTCTTC | CASSLVGRGGYNEQFF | TRBD2 | TRBJ2-1 | TRBV27 | NA